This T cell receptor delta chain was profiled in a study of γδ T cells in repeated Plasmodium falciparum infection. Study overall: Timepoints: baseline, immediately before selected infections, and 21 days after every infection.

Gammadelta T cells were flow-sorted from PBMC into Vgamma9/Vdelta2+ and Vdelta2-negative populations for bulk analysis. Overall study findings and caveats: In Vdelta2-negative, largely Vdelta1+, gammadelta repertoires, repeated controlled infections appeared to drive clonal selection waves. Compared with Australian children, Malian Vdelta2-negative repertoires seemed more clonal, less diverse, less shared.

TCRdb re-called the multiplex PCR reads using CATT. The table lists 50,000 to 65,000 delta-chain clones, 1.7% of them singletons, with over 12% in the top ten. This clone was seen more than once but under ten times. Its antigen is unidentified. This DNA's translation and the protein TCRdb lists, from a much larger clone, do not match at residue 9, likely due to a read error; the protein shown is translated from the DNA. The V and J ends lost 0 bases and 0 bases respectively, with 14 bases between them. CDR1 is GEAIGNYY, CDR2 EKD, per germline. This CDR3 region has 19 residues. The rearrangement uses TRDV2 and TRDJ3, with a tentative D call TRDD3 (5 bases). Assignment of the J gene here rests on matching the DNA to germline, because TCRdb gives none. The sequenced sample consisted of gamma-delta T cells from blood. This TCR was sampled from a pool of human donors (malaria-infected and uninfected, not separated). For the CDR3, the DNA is TGTGCCTGTGACACCGCGGGGGGCCTAAGCTCCTGGGACACCCGACAGATGTTTTTC. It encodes CACDTAGGLSSWDTRQMFF.